This TCR beta chain derives from a study of monozygotic twins with inflammatory bowel disease. Using eight separate reactions per sample, the authors generated cDNA. TCRdb reworked the 5' RACE reads into one entry per CDR3 protein, no DNA. The specimen's table records more than 350,000 distinct CDR3 sequences. The CDR3 is made up of 15 amino acids. Germline loops: CDR1 MGHRA, CDR2 YSYEKL. This chain connects TRBV4-1 to TRBJ2-3; TCRdb names TRBD1, which stays unverified in the absence of DNA. The clonotype comes from a human donor with ulcerative colitis or Crohn's disease, or a healthy co-twin of an affected twin (not recorded which). Sequenced input: blood. This CDR3 is CASSQQTATTDTQYF.